These T cell receptor beta chains were read from a single sample in a study of T cell changes during pregnancy in multiple sclerosis. Method: immunoSEQ multiplex PCR; TCRdb's copy keeps in-frame clones and lacks some. The sample contains approximately 39,000 clones, approximately 92% of which appear only once. Material for sequencing was PBMCs (not recorded whether the cells were cultured). These receptors were obtained from a female donor with multiple sclerosis, enrolled in a pregnancy study. Both conserved end residues are part of each CDR3. A D gene is named only where the DNA matches it firmly. Expanded clones are given a class, and other clones once, few, many or no size at all.

>TRBJ1-5|TRBV6-6|-|-
TGTGCCAGCAGTTACTCGGGCGGGGGAGGTCAGCCCCAGCATTTT
CASSYSGGGGQPQHF
>TRBJ2-1|TRBV6-6|-|-
TGTGCCAGCAGTTACGCCCTAGGGAATGAGCAGTTCTTC
CASSYALGNEQFF
>TRBJ2-3|TRBV7-9|-|-
TGTGCCAGCAAATTCGGGGCGGCAGATACGCAGTATTTT
CASKFGAADTQYF
>TRBJ2-5|TRBV5-4|-|-
TGTGCCAGCAGGCTGGGCCCGGTGGGGGAGACCCAGTACTTC
CASRLGPVGETQYF
>TRBJ2-7|TRBV28|once|-
TGTGCCAGCAGTCTGACCATCCTCGTGGCCTACGAGCAGTACTTC
CASSLTILVAYEQYF
>TRBJ2-7|TRBV29-1|-|TRBD2
TGCAGCGTGCTACTACGGACTAGGAAAGTCTACGAGCAGTACTTC
CSVLLRTRKVYEQYF
>TRBJ2-7|TRBV5-1|-|-
TGCGCCAGCAGCTTCGGAGATGCTGACTACGAGCAGTACTTC
CASSFGDADYEQYF
>TRBJ2-1|TRBV19|-|-
TGTGCCAGTAGTATAGGCTTACCCCCCCTCGAGCAGTTCTTC
CASSIGLPPLEQFF
>TRBJ2-1|TRBV19|-|TRBD2
TGTGCCAGTAGCAGGACTAGTTTAAATGAGCAGTTCTTC
CASSRTSLNEQFF
>TRBJ1-1|TRBV19|-|-
TGTGCCAGTAGTATAGGGGTTAACACTGAAGCTTTCTTT
CASSIGVNTEAFF
>TRBJ1-1|TRBV11-2|-|-
TGTGCCAGCAGCCCGCGGGGGGACACTGAAGCTTTCTTT
CASSPRGDTEAFF
>TRBJ1-2|TRBV11-2|-|-
TGTGCCAGCAGCTTGGGCAGGCTATATGGCTACACCTTC
CASSLGRLYGYTF
>TRBJ1-1|TRBV10-1|once|-
TGCGCCAGCAGTGAGGGGGACACTGAAGCTTTCTTT
CASSEGDTEAFF
>TRBJ2-7|TRBV5-4|-|TRBD2
TGTGCCAGCAGCTTGGGAGGGACTAGCGCATCCTACGAGCAGTACTTC
CASSLGGTSASYEQYF
>TRBJ1-2|TRBV4-1|-|-
TGCGCCAGCAGCTCGGAGGCAGGTAGCTATGGCTACACCTTC
CASSSEAGSYGYTF
>TRBJ2-2|TRBV10-1|-|TRBD1
TGCGCCAGCTCGGGACAGGGAACGGGGGAGCTGTTTTTT
CASSGQGTGELFF
>TRBJ2-5|TRBV6-1|few|-
TGTGCCAGCAGTGAGGGGCCTAGCGTAGAGACCCAGTACTTC
CASSEGPSVETQYF
>TRBJ2-1|TRBV29-1|-|-
TGCAGCTCACGGCGGGTTAGCTCCTACAATGAGCAGTTCTTC
CSSRRVSSYNEQFF
>TRBJ2-7|TRBV5-1|-|-
TGCGCCAGCAGCACCCAACTAGGGGAGCAGTACTTC
CASSTQLGEQYF
>TRBJ2-3|TRBV5-6|-|-
TGTGCCAGCAGCCCACGATGGAGGCTCACTAGCACAGATACGCAGTATTTT
CASSPRWRLTSTDTQYF
>TRBJ2-5|TRBV11-2|-|-
TGTGCCAGCAGCTTATTTCTAGCAGACCAAGAGACCCAGTACTTC
CASSLFLADQETQYF
>TRBJ2-7|TRBV27|-|TRBD2
TGTGCCAGCAGTCTGACTCTAGCGGGAGGGTTCTACGAGCAGTACTTC
CASSLTLAGGFYEQYF
>TRBJ1-3|TRBV5-6|-|-
TGTGCCAGCAGCCCTAGTCGGGGAAACACCATATATTTT
CASSPSRGNTIYF
>TRBJ2-5|TRBV6-5|-|TRBD1
TGTGCCAGCAGAGCCGGGACAGATCAAGAGACCCAGTACTTC
CASRAGTDQETQYF
>TRBJ2-7|TRBV2|-|TRBD2
TGTGCCCAGGGAGGGCAGGGCGGGTACGAGCAGTACTTC
CAQGGQGGYEQYF
>TRBJ2-2|TRBV10-1|-|-
TGCGCCAGCAGGTCGGGGGCGAACACCGGGGAGCTGTTTTTT
CASRSGANTGELFF
>TRBJ2-5|TRBV18|-|-
TGTGCCAGCTCACCACATCCGTACCAAGAGACCCAGTACTTC
CASSPHPYQETQYF
>TRBJ1-1|TRBV10-1|-|-
TGCGCCAGCAGTGAGAGACCCAACATGAACACTGAAGCTTTCTTT
CASSERPNMNTEAFF
>TRBJ1-2|TRBV19|once|-
TGTGCCAGTAGTATCCTCACAGGTACTAACTATGGCTACACCTTC
CASSILTGTNYGYTF
>TRBJ2-1|TRBV11-3|-|TRBD2
TGTGCCAGCAGCTTAGACTCCCGGACTAGCGGGAAAACCTACAATGAGCAGTTCTTC
CASSLDSRTSGKTYNEQFF
>TRBJ1-1|TRBV19|-|-
TGTGCCAGCACCCCGTGGGGGACTGGGGAATTGAACACTGAAGCTTTCTTT
CASTPWGTGELNTEAFF
>TRBJ2-7|TRBV10-3|-|TRBD2
TGTGCCATCAGTGATACTCGGGCGGGAGGAGGCTACGAGCAGTACTTC
CAISDTRAGGGYEQYF
>TRBJ2-1|TRBV29-1|-|TRBD2
TGCAGCGTTGAAATCCTAGCGGGAGTCGTTGATGAGCAGTTCTTC
CSVEILAGVVDEQFF
>TRBJ2-7|TRBV5-1|few|TRBD2
TGCGCCAGCAGCTTGGGGACTAGCGGGGACTCCTACGAGCAGTACTTC
CASSLGTSGDSYEQYF
>TRBJ2-3|TRBV4-2|-|TRBD2
TGTGCCAGCAGCCAAGAGCTAGCGGGCTTCACAGATACGCAGTATTTT
CASSQELAGFTDTQYF
>TRBJ2-5|TRBV6-5|-|-
TGTGCCACCCGACAAGTAGGGGGGCAAGAGACCCAGTACTTC
CATRQVGGQETQYF
>TRBJ1-4|TRBV6-5|-|TRBD1
TGTGCCAGCAGCTACGGACAGGGACCGACTAATGAAAAACTGTTTTTT
CASSYGQGPTNEKLFF
>TRBJ1-1|TRBV4-1|-|-
TGCGCCAGCAGCCAGGGGGGGCGTAGAACTGAAGCTTTCTTT
CASSQGGRRTEAFF
>TRBJ1-3|TRBV27|-|-
TGTGCCAGCAGCCCCAGGGGATACTCTGGAAACACCATATATTTT
CASSPRGYSGNTIYF
>TRBJ2-1|TRBV5-1|-|-
TGCGCCAGCAGCTTGTTAGTGTCGTACAATGAGCAGTTCTTC
CASSLLVSYNEQFF
>TRBJ2-5|TRBV13|-|-
TGTGCCAGCAGCCAGCGACTAAGTCGTGAGACCCAGTACTTC
CASSQRLSRETQYF
>TRBJ1-5|TRBV5-6|-|-
TGTGCCAGCAGCTTGGGTCGGGGGGGTCAGCCCCAGCATTTT
CASSLGRGGQPQHF
>TRBJ2-3|TRBV5-4|-|-
TGTGCCAGCAGCTCCCAAGGAGGAGGGTTAGATACGCAGTATTTT
CASSSQGGGLDTQYF
>TRBJ2-2|TRBV19|-|-
TGTGCCAGGTGGGGGGTTGTAGTTAACACCGGGGAGCTGTTTTTT
CARWGVVVNTGELFF
>TRBJ2-1|TRBV7-3|-|TRBD1
TGTGCCAGCAGCCCCGGACAGGGATCTTTCAATGAGCAGTTCTTC
CASSPGQGSFNEQFF
>TRBJ2-1|TRBV9|-|-
TGTGCCAGCACCGGCAATGAGGCCCAGGGTTTCAATGAGCAGTTCTTC
CASTGNEAQGFNEQFF
>TRBJ1-1|TRBV10-3|-|-
TGTGCCATCAGTGAGTCGGAGGGCGCGAACACTGAAGCTTTCTTT
CAISESEGANTEAFF
>TRBJ2-1|TRBV5-1|-|TRBD1
TGCGCCAGCAGCTTCCAGACAGGGGGCTTAATCGATGAGCAGTTCTTC
CASSFQTGGLIDEQFF
>TRBJ2-5|TRBV29-1|-|TRBD1
TGCAGCTTCGTAACAGGGGAACAAGAGACCCAGTACTTC
CSFVTGEQETQYF
>TRBJ2-7|TRBV5-1|-|TRBD1
TGCGCCAGCAGCTTGGCTGGACAGGCCTACGAGCAGTACTTC
CASSLAGQAYEQYF
>TRBJ2-3|TRBV10-2|-|TRBD2
TGCGCCAGCAGTGAGTCGACTACTAGCGGGACCCACACAGATACGCAGTATTTT
CASSESTTSGTHTDTQYF
>TRBJ1-1|TRBV12-5|-|-
TGTGCTAGTGGTTTGGACCCAGGGTGGGACGAAGCTTTCTTT
CASGLDPGWDEAFF
>TRBJ2-3|TRBV6-4|-|TRBD2
TGTGCCAGCAGTGTGGGACTAGACACAGATACGCAGTATTTT
CASSVGLDTDTQYF
>TRBJ1-2|TRBV7-9|-|TRBD1
TGTGCCAGCAGCACCCCGTTGCGACAGGGCACCGATAACTATGGCTACACCTTC
CASSTPLRQGTDNYGYTF
>TRBJ1-1|TRBV5-5|-|-
TGTGCCAGCAGCTTCGGGTTGAACACTGAAGCTTTCTTT
CASSFGLNTEAFF
>TRBJ2-1|TRBV2|-|TRBD2
TGTGCCAGCAGTCCGACTAGCGGGAGCTCCTACAATGAGCAGTTCTTC
CASSPTSGSSYNEQFF
>TRBJ2-1|TRBV5-4|few|-
TGTGCCAGCAGCTTGGGGTCTCCTCCGGATAGCTCCTACAATGAGCAGTTCTTC
CASSLGSPPDSSYNEQFF
>TRBJ2-4|TRBV30|-|-
TGTGCCTGGAGTAAGACAGTCGGGGCCAAAAACATTCAGTACTTC
CAWSKTVGAKNIQYF
>TRBJ2-2|TRBV10-3|-|TRBD2
TGTGCCATCAGACTAGCGGGAGACACCGGGGAGCTGTTTTTT
CAIRLAGDTGELFF
>TRBJ1-5|TRBV29-1|few|TRBD1
TGCAGCGTTGCCCAGGGGGTAGGTAATAGCAATCAGCCCCAGCATTTT
CSVAQGVGNSNQPQHF